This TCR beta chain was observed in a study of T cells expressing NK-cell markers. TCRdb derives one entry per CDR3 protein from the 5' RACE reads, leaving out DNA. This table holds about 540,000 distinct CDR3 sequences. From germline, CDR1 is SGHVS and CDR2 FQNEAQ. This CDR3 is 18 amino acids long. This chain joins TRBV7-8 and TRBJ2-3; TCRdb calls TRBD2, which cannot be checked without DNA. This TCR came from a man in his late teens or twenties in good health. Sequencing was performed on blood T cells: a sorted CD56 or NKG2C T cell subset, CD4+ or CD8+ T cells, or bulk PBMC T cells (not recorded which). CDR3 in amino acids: CASSLALAGGKSTDTQYF.